Listed below are T cell receptor beta chains from one sample, sequenced in a study of blood T cell repertoires in COVID-19. This table comes from immunoSEQ multiplex PCR, and its TCRdb copy is limited to in-frame clones, with some not included. The sample holds around 300,000 clones, roughly 85% seen once. Sequenced: peripheral blood. The receptors derive from a human donor in a cohort sampled during active COVID-19. The CDR3 runs from the conserved cysteine through the conserved F or W. D genes are given only for firm matches. Clone size, where shown, is once, few, many, or a class for clones that have expanded.

>.|TRBV6-5|TRBJ1-3|.
CASSWARGNTIYF
TGTGCCAGCAGTTGGGCGCGAGGAAACACCATATATTTT
>TRBD1|TRBV4-2|TRBJ2-3|.
CASSQAGQGTDTQYF
TGTGCCAGCAGCCAAGCGGGACAGGGCACAGATACGCAGTATTTT
>.|TRBV7-9|TRBJ2-5|.
CASSTGETQYF
TGTGCCAGCAGCACAGGGGAGACCCAGTACTTC
>TRBD2|TRBV6-6|TRBJ2-3|.
CASSSGTSDGGAQYF
TGTGCCAGCAGTTCCGGGACTAGCGATGGGGGGGCGCAGTATTTT
>.|TRBV12-2|TRBJ2-6|.
CASRLIGAKRGTIFAGANVLTF
TGTGCAAGTCGCTTAATAGGGGCTAAGCGTGGAACCATCTTCGCTGGGGCCAACGTCCTGACTTTC
>TRBD1|TRBV6-1|TRBJ1-2|.
CASSETGAFYGYTF
TGTGCCAGCAGTGAAACAGGGGCATTCTATGGCTACACCTTC
>TRBD2|TRBV18|TRBJ2-1|.
CASSPTTGLAGGEQFF
TGTGCCAGCTCACCAACCACGGGACTAGCGGGGGGTGAGCAGTTCTTC
>.|TRBV27|TRBJ1-4|.
CASSLRGIPNEKLFF
TGTGCCAGCAGTTTAAGGGGCATCCCTAATGAAAAACTGTTTTTT
>.|TRBV19|TRBJ2-7|.
CASSIQVRNSYEQYF
TGTGCCAGTAGTATACAGGTTCGGAACTCCTACGAGCAGTACTTC
>.|TRBV7-8|TRBJ2-3|.
CASSIISFEDTQYF
TGTGCCAGCAGCATTATCTCTTTCGAGGATACGCAGTATTTT
>.|TRBV19|TRBJ1-4|.
CASSMRGFGNEKLFF
TGTGCCAGTAGTATGCGAGGGTTTGGTAATGAAAAACTGTTTTTT
>TRBD2|TRBV7-8|TRBJ2-1|.
CASSLASGVLYNEQFF
TGTGCCAGCAGCCTCGCGAGCGGGGTCCTTTACAATGAGCAGTTCTTC
>TRBD2|TRBV3-1/TRBV3-2|TRBJ2-3|.
CASSQLAGARSDTQYF
TGTGCCAGCAGCCAGTTAGCGGGAGCCCGTTCAGATACGCAGTATTTT
>.|TRBV5-8|TRBJ1-2|.
CASGGARENGYTF
TGTGCCAGCGGCGGTGCGAGGGAGAATGGCTACACCTTC
>.|TRBV18|TRBJ2-2|.
CASSPKQSTGELFF
TGTGCCAGCTCACCAAAACAGAGCACCGGGGAGCTGTTTTTT
>.|TRBV5-5|TRBJ1-3|.
CASSVRQSSGNTIYF
TGTGCCAGCAGCGTACGACAGAGCTCTGGAAACACCATATATTTT
>.|TRBV11-3|TRBJ2-3|.
CASSRNGGSTDTQYF
TGTGCCAGCAGCCGTAACGGCGGGAGCACAGATACGCAGTATTTT
>.|TRBV5-3|TRBJ1-2|.
CARFDREAFEGYTF
TGTGCCAGATTCGACAGAGAGGCCTTTGAGGGCTACACCTTC
>.|TRBV5-1|TRBJ1-4|.
CASSPGLPGEKLFF
TGCGCCAGCAGCCCTGGTCTCCCCGGGGAAAAACTGTTTTTT
>.|TRBV5-1|TRBJ2-4|once
CASSEQDVNIQYF
TGCGCCAGTAGCGAGCAAGATGTAAACATTCAGTACTTC
>.|TRBV7-6|TRBJ1-1|.
CASSLWADSEAFF
TGTGCCAGCAGCTTATGGGCCGATAGTGAAGCTTTCTTT
>.|TRBV5-1|TRBJ2-1|.
CASSLYSYNEQFF
TGCGCCAGCAGCTTGTATTCCTACAATGAGCAGTTCTTC
>.|TRBV28|TRBJ2-7|.
CASRFTGGRDEQYF
TGTGCCAGCAGGTTCACGGGGGGCAGGGACGAGCAGTACTTC
>.|TRBV10-3|TRBJ1-4|.
CAISDGQGNEKLFF
TGTGCCATCAGTGACGGGCAGGGTAATGAAAAACTGTTTTTT
>TRBD2|TRBV10-3|TRBJ2-1|once
CAISERPGLNNEQFF
TGTGCCATCAGTGAGCGTCCGGGACTAAACAATGAGCAGTTCTTC
>.|TRBV7-2|TRBJ1-5|.
CASSPTDRNQPQHF
TGTGCCAGCAGCCCGACGGACAGAAATCAGCCCCAGCATTTT
>TRBD1|TRBV5-1|TRBJ2-5|.
CASSELPGQSETQYF
TGCGCCAGCAGCGAGCTACCGGGACAGTCAGAGACCCAGTACTTC
>TRBD2|TRBV5-4|TRBJ2-7|.
CASSRLAQAGQYF
TGTGCCAGCAGCAGACTAGCGCAAGCGGGGCAGTACTTC
>TRBD2|TRBV28|TRBJ2-7|.
CASTASGTYEQYF
TGTGCCAGCACGGCTAGCGGAACCTACGAGCAGTACTTC
>.|TRBV30|TRBJ1-6|.
CAWRRGTNSPLHF
TGTGCCTGGAGACGCGGGACCAATTCACCCCTCCACTTT
>.|TRBV3-1/TRBV3-2|TRBJ1-1|.
CASSLTGNTEAFF
TGTGCCAGCAGTTTAACAGGGAACACTGAAGCTTTCTTT
>.|TRBV6-2/TRBV6-3|TRBJ1-2|.
CASSSTVQRGYTF
TGTGCCAGCAGTTCCACAGTTCAACGCGGCTACACCTTC
>TRBD2|TRBV2|TRBJ2-5|.
CASFGGGRVGTQYF
TGTGCCAGCTTTGGCGGGGGTAGGGTTGGGACCCAGTACTTC
>TRBD2|TRBV6-5|TRBJ2-1|.
CASSYSTGGSYNEQFF
TGTGCCAGCAGTTACTCTACGGGAGGCTCCTACAATGAGCAGTTCTTC
>.|TRBV3-1/TRBV3-2|TRBJ2-5|.
CASSQGSGAGLETQYF
TGTGCCAGCAGCCAAGGGTCAGGGGCAGGGTTGGAGACCCAGTACTTC
>.|TRBV11-2|TRBJ1-4|.
CASSLAGTNEKLFF
TGTGCCAGCAGCTTAGCAGGGACTAATGAAAAACTGTTTTTT
>.|TRBV5-4|TRBJ2-1|.
CAIPASSYNEQFF
TGTGCCATCCCAGCGAGCTCCTACAATGAGCAGTTCTTC
>.|TRBV27|TRBJ1-6|.
CASSFSNPEVLHF
TGTGCCAGCAGTTTCAGTAACCCCGAAGTTCTCCACTTT
>.|TRBV11-2|TRBJ1-1|.
CASSPLDRPRGEAFF
TGTGCCAGCAGCCCCCTAGACAGGCCGCGAGGTGAAGCTTTCTTT
>TRBD2|TRBV4-2|TRBJ2-7|.
CASSQGTSGRASYEQYF
TGTGCCAGCAGCCAAGGGACTAGCGGGAGGGCCTCCTACGAGCAGTACTTC
>TRBD1|TRBV19|TRBJ1-6|.
CASGDRDFAPLHF
TGTGCCAGTGGGGACAGGGATTTTGCACCCCTCCACTTT
>.|TRBV15|TRBJ2-7|.
CATSRDIGAGEQYF
TGTGCCACCAGCAGAGATATCGGCGCGGGCGAGCAGTACTTC
>.|TRBV21-1|TRBJ2-1|.
CASSKAGLVYNEQFF
TGTGCCAGCAGCAAAGCGGGGCTGGTTTACAATGAGCAGTTCTTC
>TRBD2|TRBV30|TRBJ2-3|.
CAWSSGTSGGATDTQYF
TGTGCCTGGAGTTCCGGGACTAGCGGAGGGGCCACAGATACGCAGTATTTT
>TRBD1|TRBV29-1|TRBJ1-3|.
CSALLEDRGNTIYF
TGCAGCGCCCTTCTCGAGGACAGGGGAAACACCATATATTTT
>TRBD2|TRBV5-1|TRBJ2-3|.
CASSLGLATSTDTQYF
TGCGCCAGCAGCTTGGGACTAGCGACCAGCACAGATACGCAGTATTTT
>TRBD1|TRBV4-1|TRBJ1-1|once
CASSQPRQGSTEAFF
TGCGCCAGCAGCCAACCCCGACAGGGGAGCACTGAAGCTTTCTTT
>TRBD2|TRBV27|TRBJ2-6|.
CASSSLAGPRTGANVLTF
TGTGCCAGCAGTTCCCTAGCGGGACCAAGAACTGGGGCCAACGTCCTGACTTTC
>.|TRBV27|TRBJ2-3|.
CASSLSRASTDTQYF
TGTGCCAGCAGTTTATCGCGGGCGTCCACAGATACGCAGTATTTT
>TRBD2|TRBV27|TRBJ2-1|.
CASSSRNQRERYNEQFF
TGTGCCAGCAGTTCACGTAACCAGCGGGAGAGGTACAATGAGCAGTTCTTC
>TRBD1|TRBV27|TRBJ2-3|.
CASRSGGGKSTDTQYF
TGTGCCAGCAGGTCAGGGGGCGGGAAGAGCACAGATACGCAGTATTTT
>TRBD2|TRBV24-1|TRBJ2-3|.
CATSEAGGWGTDTQYF
TGTGCCACCAGTGAAGCGGGAGGATGGGGCACAGATACGCAGTATTTT
>TRBD1|TRBV5-1|TRBJ2-3|.
CASSFRQGGTDTQYF
TGCGCCAGCAGCTTCCGACAGGGGGGCACAGATACGCAGTATTTT
>TRBD2|TRBV4-2|TRBJ2-3|.
CASSQGLAGGPRTDTQYF
TGTGCCAGCAGCCAAGGTCTAGCGGGAGGGCCCCGCACAGATACGCAGTATTTT
>TRBD2|TRBV3-1/TRBV3-2|TRBJ2-5|.
CASRPLAGASETQYF
TGTGCCAGCAGACCACTAGCGGGAGCTTCAGAGACCCAGTACTTC